One and the same sample provided the 14 T cell receptor beta chains below, sequenced in a study of blood T cell repertoires in COVID-19. Only in-frame clones appear in the TCRdb table, and some are missing; sequencing was by immunoSEQ multiplex PCR. Of 100,000 to 150,000 clones listed, around 88% are singletons. The sequenced sample was peripheral blood. The receptors were gathered from a man aged 60 to 69 with COVID-19, enrolled during active disease.

V usage is TRBV7-8 and J usage is TRBJ1-5, with 9 bases matching TRBD1. The CDR3 runs 15 residues. Germline CDR1 reads SGHVS; CDR2 reads FQNEAQ. The V segment lost 5 bases and the J segment 7 bases; nucleotides outside the gene matches: 9. The CDR3 coding sequence is TGTGCCAGCAGCCGTAGTCGGACAGGGGCCCAGCCCCAGCATTTT. This gives the protein CASSRSRTGAQPQHF.

This sequence joins TRBV3-1 (or the pseudogene TRBV3-2) and TRBJ2-5, with D perhaps matching TRBD2 (5 bases). The CDR3 covers 15 residues. CDR1 is LGHDT, CDR2 YNNKEL, per germline (reference sequence). Trimming cost V 1 base and J 5 bases, with 14 bases left between them. CDR3 DNA sequence: TGTGCCAGCAGCCAAGTAACTAGTGGGTTTGAGACCCAGTACTTC. It encodes CASSQVTSGFETQYF.

This clone was found once. This sequence joins TRBV13 and TRBJ1-2; D uncertain. The V and J ends lost 6 bases and 1 base respectively, with 12 bases between them. In germline, CDR1 is PRHDT, CDR2 FYEKMQ (reference sequence). The CDR3 contains 14 residues. The CDR3 nucleotides are TGTGCCAGCAGTCAAAAAGGCGGTAACTATGGCTACACCTTC. This gives the protein CASSQKGGNYGYTF.

This chain joins TRBV6-6 and TRBJ2-6; weak D call: TRBD1 (6 bases). Trimming took 6 bases from V and 1 from J, leaving 10 bases between them. This CDR3 has 15 amino acids. Germline-derived CDR1 and CDR2 are MNHNY and SVGAGI (reference sequence). The CDR3 spells CASSLQGSGANVLTF. Here the CDR3 DNA reads TGTGCCAGCAGCCTACAGGGTTCTGGGGCCAACGTCCTGACTTTC.

The chain couples TRBV29-1 to TRBJ2-3; 8 nucleotides line up with TRBD2. The length of the CDR3 is 15 residues. Per the germline V gene, CDR1 is SQVTM and CDR2 is ANQGSEA. V dropped 6 bases and J dropped 2; count of bases not matched to a gene: 10. CDR3 nucleotide sequence: TGCAGCGTCGGGAGGGGGGGGCCTATCACAGATACGCAGTATTTT. Translated, it gives CSVGRGGPITDTQYF.

V usage is TRBV5-4 and J usage is TRBJ1-1; D perhaps matches TRBD1 (5 bases). Germline CDR1 is SGHNT and CDR2 is YYREEE (reference sequence). Trimming removed 4 bases at V and 5 bases at J, with 18 bases between. The CDR3 totals 15 residues. The DNA of the CDR3 is TGTGCCAGCAGCACACCGGCGGGGGATCGGACTGAAGCTTTCTTT. This codes for CASSTPAGDRTEAFF.

The rearrangement links TRBV30 to TRBJ1-6, with D unclear. CDR3 length equals 15 residues. Germline CDR1 GTSNPN, CDR2 SVGIG (reference sequence). The V and J ends lost 3 bases and 8 bases respectively, with 17 bases between them. The CDR3 DNA reads as TGTGCCTGGAGGGCCCAGCGGGGAATCCATTCACCCCTCCACTTT. Translation: CAWRAQRGIHSPLHF.

V usage is TRBV12-3 or TRBV12-4 and J usage is TRBJ2-7; D uncertain. The CDR3 is 13 amino acids. Trimming shortened V by 2 bases and J by 3 bases, and 8 bases separated the two germline ends. The CDR3: CASSLSVGYEQYF. The DNA for the CDR3 is TGTGCCAGCAGTTTAAGTGTCGGCTACGAGCAGTACTTC.

This chain joins TRBV2 and TRBJ2-5; 9 bases align to TRBD2. Germline CDR1 SNHLY, CDR2 FYNNEI. Trimming took 0 bases from V and 4 from J; bases not matched to a gene: 6. The CDR3 runs 16 residues. In DNA form, the CDR3 reads TGTGCCAGCAGTGAAGCGCTAGGACTAGCGACAGAGACCCAGTACTTC. It translates to CASSEALGLATETQYF.

The chain combines TRBV19 with TRBJ1-5; D is possibly TRBD1 (5 bases). This CDR3 region has 17 residues. Germline V CDR1 and CDR2: LNHDA, SQIVND (reference sequence). Between the trimmed V and J ends, which lost 4 bases and 2 bases, there was a span of 18 bases. The chain's CDR3 is CASSTTLTGGGNQPQHF. The CDR3 DNA reads as TGTGCCAGTAGTACCACTCTAACAGGCGGGGGCAATCAGCCCCAGCATTTT. The entire variable domain, with the rest obtained from reference TRBV19 and TRBJ1-5, is as follows: DGGITQSPKYLFRKEGQNVTLSCEQNLNHDAMYWYRQDPGQGLRLIYYSQIVNDFQKGDIAEGYSVSREKKESFPLTVTSAQKNPTAFYLCASSTTLTGGGNQPQHFGDGTRLSIL.

The rearrangement uses TRBV28 and TRBJ1-3; no definite D call. V lost 3 bases to trimming and J lost 0 bases, with 12 bases between them. This CDR3 has 16 residues. The germline gives CDR1 MDHEN, CDR2 SYDVKM. The CDR3 is CASSFSGYDSGNTIYF. The CDR3 DNA reads as TGTGCCAGCAGTTTTAGCGGCTATGACTCTGGAAACACCATATATTTT.

This chain links TRBV19 with TRBJ1-5; a weak D match, TRBD1 (5 bases). V was clipped by 4 bases and J by 0 bases, with 13 bases between them. CDR3 size: 16 residues. Looked up from germline, CDR1 is LNHDA and CDR2 is SQIVND (reference sequence). This CDR3 reads CASSTLTVNSNQPQHF. The CDR3 DNA is TGTGCCAGTAGTACCCTGACAGTCAATAGCAATCAGCCCCAGCATTTT.

The rearrangement uses TRBV7-8 and TRBJ1-5; perhaps TRBD1 as D (5 bases). The CDR3 extends over 15 amino acids. V was clipped by 2 bases and J by 4 bases, with 12 bases between them. Germline CDR1 reads SGHVS; CDR2 reads FQNEAQ. The CDR3 coding sequence is TGTGCCAGCAGCTTACGGGGACTGATAAATCAGCCCCAGCATTTT. Its protein is CASSLRGLINQPQHF.

The gene calls are TRBV5-4 and TRBJ1-5; possible D gene TRBD1, 5 bases. The CDR3 runs 14 residues. V dropped 0 bases and J dropped 7 bases, with 11 bases sitting between them. Germline V gene sequence: CDR1 SGHNT, CDR2 YYREEE (reference sequence). This CDR3 reads CASSLAGAGQPQHF. The CDR3 nucleotides are TGTGCCAGCAGCTTGGCTGGGGCCGGGCAGCCCCAGCATTTT.